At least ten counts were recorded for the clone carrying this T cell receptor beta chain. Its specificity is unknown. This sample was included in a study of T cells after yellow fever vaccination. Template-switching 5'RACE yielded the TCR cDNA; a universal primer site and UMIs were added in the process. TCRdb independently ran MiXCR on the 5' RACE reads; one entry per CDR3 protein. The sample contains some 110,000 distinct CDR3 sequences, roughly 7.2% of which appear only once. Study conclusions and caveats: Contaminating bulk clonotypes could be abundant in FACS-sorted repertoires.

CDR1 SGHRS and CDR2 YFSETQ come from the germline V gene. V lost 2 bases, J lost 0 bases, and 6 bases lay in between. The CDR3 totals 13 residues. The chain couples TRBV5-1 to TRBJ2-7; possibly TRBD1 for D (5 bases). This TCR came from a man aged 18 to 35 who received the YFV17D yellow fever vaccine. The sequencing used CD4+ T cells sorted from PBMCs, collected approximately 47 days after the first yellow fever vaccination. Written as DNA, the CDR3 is TGCGCCAGCAGCTTACAGGACTCCTACGAGCAGTACTTC. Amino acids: CASSLQDSYEQYF.